The sequence of this TCR beta chain was determined in a study of T cell changes during pregnancy in multiple sclerosis. This clone has just one count. TCRdb's copy holds only in-frame clones and misses some; the assay was immunoSEQ multiplex PCR. The sample carries 75,000 to 80,000 clones, about 92% recorded once. Germline V gene data show CDR1 as SGHTA and CDR2 as FQGNSA. With 6 bases removed from V and 2 bases from J, the gap between germline ends came to 11 bases. The CDR3 spans 14 residues. This specimen was peripheral blood, taken after pregnancy. The clonotype comes from a female donor in good health, enrolled as a control in a pregnancy study. V gene TRBV7-2 combines with J gene TRBJ1-5; D gene ambiguous. CDR3: CASSPRVGNQPQHF. CDR3 DNA: TGTGCCAGCAGTCCTCGGGTAGGCAATCAGCCCCAGCATTTT. The complete variable domain, with remaining parts taken from reference TRBV7-2 and TRBJ1-5, reads GAGVSQSPSNKVTEKGKDVELRCDPISGHTALYWYRQSLGQGLEFLIYFQGNSAPDKSGLPSDRFSAERTGGSVSTLTIQRTQQEDSAVYLCASSPRVGNQPQHFGDGTRLSIL.